The 13 T cell receptor beta chains presented below share a single source sample, sequenced in a study of T cell repertoires in cytomegalovirus infection. Their antigens are not known. TCRdb re-called the reads with MiXCR, one entry per CDR3 protein. This table holds roughly 500,000 distinct CDR3 sequences, about 33% found once. Sequenced here: cultured PBMCs, sampled from culture after CMV antigen stimulation. The origin of the receptors is a human donor in good health (CMV status not recorded). Some clones in this sample may be carry-over from other donors' samples.

This rearrangement joins TRBV7-2 to TRBJ1-6, with 7 bases fitting TRBD1. The CDR3 covers 14 residues. With V trimmed by 5 bases and J by 14 bases, 12 bases remained unmatched. The germline gives CDR1 SGHTA, CDR2 FQGNSA. The chain's CDR3 is CASSRGTEKKSLHF. The CDR3 DNA reads TGTGCCAGCAGCCGCGGGACAGAAAAAAAATCCCTCCACTTT.

This clonotype occurred a few times. The CDR3 sequence: CASRGQGPGTPQYF. The CDR3 coding sequence is TGTGCCAGCAGAGGACAGGGGCCTGGGACTCCGCAGTATTTT. The genes are TRBV7-6 and TRBJ2-3; TRBD1 agrees at 9 bases. The CDR3 extends over 14 amino acids. After removal of 6 bases from V and 10 bases from J, the junction contained 11 bases not matched to a gene. Germline V lookup: CDR1 SGHVS, CDR2 FNYEAQ. The entire variable domain, with the rest obtained from reference TRBV7-6 and TRBJ2-3, is as follows: GAGVSQSPRYKVTKRGQDVALRCDPISGHVSLYWYRQALGQGPEFLTYFNYEAQQDKSGLPNDRFSAERPEGSISTLTIQRTEQRDSAMYRCASRGQGPGTPQYFGPGTRLTVL.

This clonotype was seen more than once but under ten times. This chain connects TRBV15 to TRBJ2-5, with 10 nucleotides matching TRBD2. Germline V gene lookup returns CDR1 LNHNV and CDR2 YYDKDF (reference sequence). V was clipped by 1 base and J by 5 bases; unmatched bases: 10. The CDR3 is made up of 17 amino acids. This CDR3 reads CATSRVGIAGGLETQYF. CDR3 DNA sequence: TGTGCCACCAGCAGAGTAGGGATAGCGGGAGGTCTGGAGACCCAGTACTTC.

This clonotype was found a few times. The genes are TRBV7-6 and TRBJ1-2; D is unclear. CDR1 and CDR2 from the germline V gene are SGHVS and FNYEAQ. Deletions cut 1 base from V and 5 bases from J, with 14 bases between. The CDR3 totals 15 residues. CDR3 DNA sequence: TGTGCCAGCAGCTTAGGGGTGGAGCAGGCTTATGGCTACACCTTC. It yields the protein CASSLGVEQAYGYTF.

The chain carries TRBV19 and TRBJ1-5; no reliable D call. Trimming left V 2 bases short and J 2 bases short, with 10 bases between. The CDR3 totals 15 residues. Germline V gives CDR1 LNHDA, CDR2 SQIVND (reference sequence). CDR3 bases: TGTGCCAGTAGTATATGGGGTTCTGGCAATCAGCCCCAGCATTTT. Amino acids: CASSIWGSGNQPQHF.

This clonotype was seen a few times. V usage is TRBV7-2 and J usage is TRBJ2-1; 8 nucleotides agree with TRBD2. Germline CDR1 SGHTA, CDR2 FQGNSA. Germline trimming cut 1 base from V and 2 bases from J; bases unmatched to any gene: 10. The CDR3 runs to 18 residues. CDR3 loop: CASSLGRSGSGPYNEQFF. CDR3 DNA: TGTGCCAGCAGCTTAGGTAGAAGCGGGAGTGGTCCCTACAATGAGCAGTTCTTC. The complete variable domain, with remaining parts taken from reference TRBV7-2 and TRBJ2-1, reads GAGVSQSPSNKVTEKGKDVELRCDPISGHTALYWYRQSLGQGLEFLIYFQGNSAPDKSGLPSDRFSAERTGGSVSTLTIQRTQQEDSAVYLCASSLGRSGSGPYNEQFFGPGTRLTVL.

The chain links TRBV19 to TRBJ2-3; TRBD1 matches 10 bases. The CDR3 runs 14 residues. V was clipped by 6 bases and J by 6 bases; unmatched bases: 6. Germline CDR1 is LNHDA and CDR2 is SQIVND (reference sequence). The CDR3 loop reads CASSLGQGMDTQYF. CDR3 nucleotides: TGTGCCAGTAGCCTGGGACAGGGGATGGATACGCAGTATTTT.

This clonotype was detected ten times or more. This chain links TRBV7-2 with TRBJ2-7; either TRBD1 or TRBD2 may fit D (5 bases each). V lost 5 bases and J 2 bases, leaving 19 bases between the germline ends. From germline, CDR1 is SGHTA and CDR2 FQGNSA. The CDR3 totals 16 residues. The CDR3 DNA is TGTGCCAGCAGCCCCAACCCCGGACTGGGGGCCTACGAGCAGTACTTC. Protein product: CASSPNPGLGAYEQYF.

The CDR3 sequence: CASSDSLAGVQETQYF. In DNA form, the CDR3 reads TGTGCCAGCAGTGACTCCCTAGCGGGGGTCCAAGAGACCCAGTACTTC. The V gene is TRBV6-4, the J gene TRBJ2-5; 10 bases are a match to TRBD2. J lost 1 base, V lost 0 bases, and 2 bases had no gene match. Germline values: CDR1 MRHNA, CDR2 SNTAGT. This CDR3 comprises 16 residues.

The rearrangement links TRBV19 to TRBJ2-1; 15 bases match TRBD2. This CDR3 has 18 residues. Trimming cost V 7 bases and J 2 bases; bases outside gene matches: 9. Germline V CDR1 and CDR2: LNHDA, SQIVND (reference sequence). The CDR3 region is CASTSRRTSGRAYNEQFF. CDR3 nucleotides: TGTGCCAGTACCTCACGACGGACTAGCGGGAGGGCCTACAATGAGCAGTTCTTC.

This clonotype was seen only a few times. This chain links TRBV29-1 with TRBJ2-1; 10 bases match TRBD2. The germline V gene encodes CDR1 SQVTM and CDR2 ANQGSEA. The CDR3 sequence is 21 residues long. Trimming at V came to 0 bases and at J to 3 bases, leaving 20 bases not matched to a gene. This chain's CDR3 is CSVEDHNLTVWTSGYYNEQFF. In DNA, the CDR3 is TGCAGCGTTGAAGACCATAACTTAACCGTCTGGACTAGCGGCTACTACAATGAGCAGTTCTTC.

This clonotype was seen more than once but under ten times. The V and J genes are TRBV11-2 and TRBJ2-7; weak D call: TRBD2 (6 bases). Trimming took 2 bases from V and 4 from J, leaving 9 bases between them. Germline loops: CDR1 SGHAT, CDR2 FQNNGV. The CDR3 totals 13 residues. DNA of the CDR3: TGTGCCAGCAGCTTAACAGGAGGGTACGAGCAGTACGTC. Encoded protein: CASSLTGGYEQYV.

The chain is built from TRBV18 and TRBJ2-5, with 7 bases identical to TRBD2. Germline V gene lookup returns CDR1 KGHSH and CDR2 LQKENI. V was pared by 6 bases and J by 0 bases, with 16 bases of the junction left unmatched. The CDR3 has 18 amino acids. The CDR3 DNA reads TGTGCCAGCTCTGCGAGAGCTTCTGGCGGGAGACACCAAGAGACCCAGTACTTC. Its translation: CASSARASGGRHQETQYF. The full variable domain, its missing parts supplied by reference TRBV18 and TRBJ2-5, is NAGVMQNPRHLVRRRGQEARLRCSPMKGHSHVYWYRQLPEEGLKFMVYLQKENIIDESGMPKERFSAEFPKEGPSILRIQQVVRGDSAAYFCASSARASGGRHQETQYFGPGTRLLVL.